This T cell receptor (beta chain) was captured in a study of blood T cell repertoires in COVID-19. This CDR3 spans 17 amino acids. The ends lost 4 bases at V and 4 bases at J; junction bases unmatched: 10. Per germline, CDR1 LNHNV and CDR2 YYDKDF (reference sequence). This clone appeared a few times. Sequencing used immunoSEQ multiplex PCR; TCRdb keeps in-frame clones, though not all of them. In the table there are roughly 180,000 clones, less than 85% of which are singletons. The V gene is TRBV15, the J gene TRBJ2-3; TRBD1 agrees at 11 bases. Sequencing input: PBMCs or T cells enriched from blood (not recorded which). This TCR derives from a man aged 55-75 years who had recovered from COVID-19. CDR3 nucleotides: TGTGCCACCAGCACAAAGACCTTGGGACAGGGGGCAGATACGCAGTATTTT. Protein: CATSTKTLGQGADTQYF.